This TCR beta chain was profiled in a study of regulatory dendritic cells for organ transplantation. Broader study findings: Memory T cells were less diverse than naive, with memory CD8+ most oligoclonal.

V was trimmed by 4 bases and J by 0 bases, leaving 10 bases between them. Per the germline V gene, CDR1 is SEHNR and CDR2 is FQNEAQ (reference sequence). The CDR3 has 15 residues. TCRdb's table, derived via immunoSEQ multiplex PCR, lists solely in-frame clones and lacks some. Found here are 30,000 or so clones, more than 70% of them singletons; the top ten hold roughly 0.4%. Worth noting for this clone: The antigen is not known.

This chain links TRBV7-9 with TRBJ1-5; the D gene is possibly TRBD1 (5 bases). The sequence was obtained from a human donor in good health. Source material: naive CD8+ T cells from blood. Subset in this sample: CD45RA+ naive T cells. The CDR3 sequence: CASSSTVNSNQPQHF. The CDR3 DNA sequence: TGTGCCAGCAGCTCGACAGTCAATAGCAATCAGCCCCAGCATTTT.